This TCR beta chain comes out of a study of blood T cell repertoires in COVID-19. Study overall: T cells, B-cell-depleted T cells, or PBMCs supplied cDNA or gDNA.

The CDR3 sequence is 15 residues long. V lost 3 bases and J 0 bases, leaving 9 bases between the germline ends. Germline V gene lookup returns CDR1 KGHSH and CDR2 LQKENI. Original analysis: Quantification of nucleated cells was approximated via reference gene primer amplification. Some clones are missing from TCRdb's copy, which holds only in-frame ones; the method was immunoSEQ multiplex PCR. The D gene and trimming were derived from the DNA, and the V and J assignments and clone size from that table. The sample consists of 150,000 or so clones, over 60% of them appearing once. Material: peripheral blood. The chain joins TRBV18 to TRBJ1-3; D is ambiguous. This TCR was sampled from a woman of 80 years or more with active or convalescent COVID-19. CDR3 coding DNA: TGTGCCAGCTCACCGATGGGCAACTCTGGAAACACCATATATTTT. The encoded protein is CASSPMGNSGNTIYF.